This TCR beta chain emerged from a study of CD8+CD57+ T cells in acquired aplastic anemia. Overall study context: Quantities of DNA derived from sorted CD4+ and CD8+ cells averaged approximately 3 ug.

Turning to this clonotype: This could be a read error, since a much larger clone is one nucleotide away.

The germline V gene has CDR1 MNHEY and CDR2 SVGAGI. V shed 6 bases and J 4 bases; nucleotides not matched to a gene: 9. There are 16 residues in the CDR3. TCR beta VDJ and CDR3 were profiled, and genomic DNA was the template. TCRdb fed the reads into MiXCR, producing one record per CDR3 protein. The sample includes about 420,000 distinct CDR3 sequences, around 68% seen only once; the top ten take more than 3.5%. J is TRBJ1-4 and V is TRBV6-5; 9 bases are a match to TRBD1. The source of this sequence is a human donor in good health, serving as a control. Sequenced input: sorted CD4+, CD8+, or CD8+CD57+ T cells (not recorded which) from PBMCs. CDR3 nucleotide sequence: TGTGCCAGCAGACTCGGCCTGGGACAGGGTAATGAAAAACTGTTTTTT. This sequence encodes CASRLGLGQGNEKLFF.